These T cell receptor beta chains were read from a single sample in a study of Ad26.COV2.S vaccination and SARS-CoV-2 variants. TCRdb's copy holds only in-frame clones and misses some; the assay was immunoSEQ multiplex PCR. The sample lists around 300,000 clones, 75% to 90% seen once, with about 10% in the top ten. Sequencing was performed on peripheral blood, taken in a trial of Ad26.COV2.S vaccine versus placebo. The receptors here all came from a person between 18 and 59 years old who received the Ad26.COV2.S COVID-19 vaccine or a placebo. CDR3s include the opening cysteine and the closing phenylalanine or tryptophan. Fields, in order: D gene, J gene, clone size, V gene, CDR3 DNA, CDR3 protein. D genes are given only for firm matches. The size field is filled for only some rows; it gives once, few, many or a size class.

.,TRBJ1-2,.,TRBV5-1,TGCGCCAGCAGCGAAGTACAGGGTAACTATGGCTACACCTTC,CASSEVQGNYGYTF
.,TRBJ2-7,.,TRBV7-8,TGTGCCAGCAGCAGGGATACAGGCGGTCAAACCTACGAGCAGTACTTC,CASSRDTGGQTYEQYF
.,TRBJ2-7,.,TRBV25-1,TGTGCCAGCAGTGGCAGTGGGGACTGGACCTACGAGCAGTACTTC,CASSGSGDWTYEQYF
.,TRBJ2-2,.,TRBV12-1,TGTGCCAGGCAACAGGGGGACGACACCGGGGAGCTGTTTTTT,CARQQGDDTGELFF
.,TRBJ1-2,.,TRBV27,TGTGCCAGCAGCATAGGGGCAGGGGCTGGCTACACCTTC,CASSIGAGAGYTF
TRBD2,TRBJ2-1,.,TRBV2,TGTGCCAGCAGTCCGGGACTAGCGGGGGACAATGAGCAGTTCTTC,CASSPGLAGDNEQFF
.,TRBJ2-7,.,TRBV10-3,TGTGCCGTCCGACAGGATTCCTACGAGCAGTACTTC,CAVRQDSYEQYF
TRBD1,TRBJ2-2,many,TRBV4-2,TGTGCCAGCAGCCAAGATGGGACAGGCACCGGGGAGCTGTTTTTT,CASSQDGTGTGELFF
.,TRBJ1-5,few,TRBV5-1,TGCGCCAGCAGCTTGGAGGGTGGGGTTCAGCCCCAGCATTTT,CASSLEGGVQPQHF
TRBD1,TRBJ2-3,.,TRBV19,TGTGCCAGTAGGACGACAGGGGGCGCGGATACGCAGTATTTT,CASRTTGGADTQYF
.,TRBJ2-3,.,TRBV7-8,TGTGCCAGCAGCTTAGAGGAGGGGTCTAGCACAGATACGCAGTATTTT,CASSLEEGSSTDTQYF
TRBD2,TRBJ2-3,once,TRBV30,TGTGCCTGGATGACTAGCGGGAGTACAGATACGCAGTATTTT,CAWMTSGSTDTQYF
TRBD1,TRBJ1-1,.,TRBV2,TGTGCCAGCAGTGGACAGGGGCCCTTGAACACTGAAGCTTTCTTT,CASSGQGPLNTEAFF
.,TRBJ2-7,.,TRBV19,TGTGCCAGTAGTTTCGGATACTCCTACGAGCAGTACTTC,CASSFGYSYEQYF
.,TRBJ1-1,.,TRBV4-1,TGCGCCAGCAGCCAAGATTTAGCGACACCCCGTGAAGCTTTCTTT,CASSQDLATPREAFF
.,TRBJ2-5,.,TRBV4-1,TGCGCCAGCAGCCAAGTCTCAGGGCGACTCCAAGAGACCCAGTACTTC,CASSQVSGRLQETQYF
TRBD1,TRBJ2-2,.,TRBV7-3,TGTGCCAGCAGCTTAATATCGGACAGGGAGTCCGGGGAGCTGTTTTTT,CASSLISDRESGELFF
.,TRBJ2-7,.,TRBV3-1/TRBV3-2,TGTGCCGCAGGCCGGGTCTACGAGCAGTACTTC,CAAGRVYEQYF
.,TRBJ2-1,.,TRBV18,TGTGCCAGCTCACCAATGACAGGGTCGGGGGGATACAATGAGCAGTTCTTC,CASSPMTGSGGYNEQFF
.,TRBJ2-7,.,TRBV9,TGTGCCAGCAGCCCCCAGCTAAATGGTGAGCCCTACGAGCAGTACTTC,CASSPQLNGEPYEQYF
TRBD1,TRBJ1-3,.,TRBV6-5,TGTGCCAGCATGACAGGGATCAACACCATATATTTT,CASMTGINTIYF
.,TRBJ2-5,once,TRBV9,TGTGCCAGCAGCGTAGGTCTAGCAGAAGAGACCCAGTACTTC,CASSVGLAEETQYF
.,TRBJ1-3,.,TRBV29-1,TGCAGCGTTGGGGGCTCTGGAAACACCATATATTTT,CSVGGSGNTIYF
.,TRBJ1-2,.,TRBV20-1,TGCAGTGCGAATGTGGGGGGCTACACCTTC,CSANVGGYTF
.,TRBJ1-4,.,TRBV4-3,TGCGCCAGCAGCCAAGATCCGGCGGGAGGTTGGGAAAAACTGTTTTTT,CASSQDPAGGWEKLFF
TRBD2,TRBJ2-1,once,TRBV4-3,TGCGCCAGCAGCCAAGCTTCGACCGGGACTAGCGGGGCTAGCTCCTACAATGAGCAGTTCTTC,CASSQASTGTSGASSYNEQFF
.,TRBJ2-3,.,TRBV5-1,TGCGCCAGCAGCACAGATATGGCTACGTCGAATACGCAGTATTTT,CASSTDMATSNTQYF
.,TRBJ2-2,.,TRBV5-1,TGCGCCACCCGGGCGGGGACCGACACCGGGGAGCTGTTTTTT,CATRAGTDTGELFF
TRBD1,TRBJ2-7,.,TRBV16,TGTGCCAGCAGCCAATCAAGCAGGGGGTTCAACGAGCAGTACTTC,CASSQSSRGFNEQYF
TRBD1,TRBJ1-2,.,TRBV5-4,TGTGCCAGCAGCTTGGGGGGACAGGGGACCTATGGCTACACCTTC,CASSLGGQGTYGYTF
.,TRBJ1-5,.,TRBV16,TGTGCCAGCAGCCAATCAACGGGTTATCAGCCCCAGCATTTT,CASSQSTGYQPQHF
TRBD2,TRBJ2-2,.,TRBV25-1,TGTGCCAGCACCGGAGCGGCTAGCGGGAGTAGGGCCGGGGAGCTGTTTTTT,CASTGAASGSRAGELFF
.,TRBJ1-4,.,TRBV2,TGTGCCAGCAGTGAACTGGGAGGTTTTGGTGAAAAACTGTTTTTT,CASSELGGFGEKLFF
.,TRBJ2-7,once,TRBV12-3/TRBV12-4,TGTGCCAGCAGTTTAATTTCCACCTACGAGCAGTACTTC,CASSLISTYEQYF
TRBD1,TRBJ1-4,.,TRBV6-1,TGTGCCAGCAGTCACAGGGGGGAAAAACTGTTTTTT,CASSHRGEKLFF
.,TRBJ1-3,.,TRBV9,TGTGCCAGCAGGTCGGGGCTATCTGGAAACACCATATATTTT,CASRSGLSGNTIYF
.,TRBJ1-5,.,TRBV15,TGTGCCACAGGGGGTTTTGTCGGGCAGCCCCAGCATTTT,CATGGFVGQPQHF
.,TRBJ1-6,.,TRBV6-5,TGTGCCACCGGGCCGGGACGGAATAATTCACCCCTCCACTTT,CATGPGRNNSPLHF
TRBD1,TRBJ1-1,once,TRBV28,TGTGCCAGCAGAGAGGGGTGGGGACAGGGGCGAGTCAAGGTTATGAACACTGAAGCTTTCTTT,CASREGWGQGRVKVMNTEAFF
.,TRBJ1-2,.,TRBV28,TGTGCCAGCAGTTTGGCCGGTCCGGGGGATGCTGAAGGCTACACCTTC,CASSLAGPGDAEGYTF
TRBD2,TRBJ2-5,.,TRBV24-1,TGTGCCACCAGTGGGACTAGCGGGGGTAAGGAGACCCAGTACTTC,CATSGTSGGKETQYF
.,TRBJ1-1,.,TRBV14,TGTGCCAGCAGCCAAGGGGGGCCCGAAGCTTTCTTT,CASSQGGPEAFF
.,TRBJ2-1,.,TRBV4-1,TGCGCCAGCAGCCAAGAAGGGCTAAACAATGAGCAGTTCTTC,CASSQEGLNNEQFF
.,TRBJ1-3,.,TRBV2,TGTGCCAGCAGTCCAACCGACACTGGAAACACCATATATTTT,CASSPTDTGNTIYF
TRBD1,TRBJ2-7,.,TRBV15,TGTGCCACCAGCAGAGATTACCCCCACCATGACAGGGTCTACGAGCAGTACTTC,CATSRDYPHHDRVYEQYF
TRBD1,TRBJ1-3,once,TRBV14,TGTGCCAGCAGCCCCTCGACAGGGACTGGAAACACCATATATTTT,CASSPSTGTGNTIYF
TRBD2,TRBJ2-1,.,TRBV7-2,TGTGCCAGCAGCCCGGCGGGCGAAGCGGGAGGTTACTACAATGAGCAGTTCTTC,CASSPAGEAGGYYNEQFF
TRBD2,TRBJ2-5,once,TRBV18,TGTGCCAGCTCACCAAGCGGGAGGGGAGAGACCCAGTACTTC,CASSPSGRGETQYF
.,TRBJ1-6,.,TRBV2,TGTGCCAGCAGAGCAACAGGGTACTCACCCCTCCACTTT,CASRATGYSPLHF
.,TRBJ2-1,.,TRBV19,TGTGCCAGTCGGTGGGGTAATGAGCAGTTCTTC,CASRWGNEQFF
.,TRBJ2-2,.,TRBV5-1,TGCGCCAGCAGCTTGGCCCTGCAGGCCACCGGGGAGCTGTTTTTT,CASSLALQATGELFF
.,TRBJ1-3,once,TRBV21-1,TGTGCCAGCAGCAGGAGTCGCCCTGGAAACACCATATATTTT,CASSRSRPGNTIYF
.,TRBJ2-1,once,TRBV5-4,TGTGCCAGCAGCTCGTCGGGGGAGCAGTTCTTC,CASSSSGEQFF